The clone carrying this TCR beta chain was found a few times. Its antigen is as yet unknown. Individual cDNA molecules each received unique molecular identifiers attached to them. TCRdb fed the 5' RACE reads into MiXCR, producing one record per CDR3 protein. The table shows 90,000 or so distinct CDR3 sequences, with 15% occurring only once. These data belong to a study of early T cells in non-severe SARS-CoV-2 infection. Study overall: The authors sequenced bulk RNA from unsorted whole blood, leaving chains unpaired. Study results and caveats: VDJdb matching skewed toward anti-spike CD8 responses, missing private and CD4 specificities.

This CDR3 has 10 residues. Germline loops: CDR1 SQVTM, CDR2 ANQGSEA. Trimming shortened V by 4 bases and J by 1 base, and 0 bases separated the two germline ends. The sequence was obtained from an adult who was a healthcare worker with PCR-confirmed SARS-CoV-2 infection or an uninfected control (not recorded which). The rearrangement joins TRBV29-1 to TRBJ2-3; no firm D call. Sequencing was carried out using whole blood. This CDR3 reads CSVGTDTQYF. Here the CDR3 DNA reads TGCAGCGTTGGCACAGATACGCAGTATTTT.